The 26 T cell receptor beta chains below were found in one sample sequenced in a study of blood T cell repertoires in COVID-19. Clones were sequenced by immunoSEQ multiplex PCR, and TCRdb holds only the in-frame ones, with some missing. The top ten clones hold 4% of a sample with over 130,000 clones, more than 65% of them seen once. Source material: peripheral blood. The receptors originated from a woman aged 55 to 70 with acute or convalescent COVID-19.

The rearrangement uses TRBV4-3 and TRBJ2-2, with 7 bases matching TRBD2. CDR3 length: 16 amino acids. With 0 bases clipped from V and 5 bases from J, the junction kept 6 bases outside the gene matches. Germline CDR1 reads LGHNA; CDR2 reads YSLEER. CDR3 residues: CASSQDGGRATGELFF. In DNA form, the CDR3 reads TGCGCCAGCAGCCAAGATGGAGGGAGGGCAACCGGGGAGCTGTTTTTT.

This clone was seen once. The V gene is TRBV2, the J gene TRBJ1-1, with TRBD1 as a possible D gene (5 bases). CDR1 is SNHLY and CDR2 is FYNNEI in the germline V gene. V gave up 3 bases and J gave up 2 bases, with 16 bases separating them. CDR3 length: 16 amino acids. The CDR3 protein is CASSDLKGFGNTEAFF. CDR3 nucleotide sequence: TGTGCCAGCAGTGACTTGAAGGGGTTTGGCAACACTGAAGCTTTCTTT. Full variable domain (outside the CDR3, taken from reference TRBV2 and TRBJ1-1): EPEVTQTPSHQVTQMGQEVILRCVPISNHLYFYWYRQILGQKVEFLVSFYNNEISEKSEIFDDQFSVERPDGSNFTLKIRSTKLEDSAMYFCASSDLKGFGNTEAFFGQGTRLTVV.

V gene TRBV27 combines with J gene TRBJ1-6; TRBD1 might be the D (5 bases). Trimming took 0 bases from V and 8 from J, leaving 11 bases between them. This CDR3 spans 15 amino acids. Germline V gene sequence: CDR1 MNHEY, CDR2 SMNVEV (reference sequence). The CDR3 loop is CASSLSVDSHSPLHF. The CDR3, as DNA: TGTGCCAGCAGTTTATCGGTCGACAGCCATTCACCCCTCCACTTT.

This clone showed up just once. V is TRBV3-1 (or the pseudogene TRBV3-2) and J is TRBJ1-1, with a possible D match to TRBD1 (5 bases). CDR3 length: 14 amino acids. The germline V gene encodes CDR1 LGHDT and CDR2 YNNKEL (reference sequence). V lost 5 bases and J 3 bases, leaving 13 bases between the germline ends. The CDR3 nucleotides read TGTGCCAGCAGCTCTCGGGGGGGGGACACTGAAGCTTTCTTT. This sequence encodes CASSSRGGDTEAFF.

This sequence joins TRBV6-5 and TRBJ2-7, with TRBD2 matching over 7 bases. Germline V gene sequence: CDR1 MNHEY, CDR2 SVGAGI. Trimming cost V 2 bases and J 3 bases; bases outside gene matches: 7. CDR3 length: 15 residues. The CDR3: CASSYGSGGDYEQYF. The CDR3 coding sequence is TGTGCCAGCAGTTACGGATCGGGGGGAGACTACGAGCAGTACTTC.

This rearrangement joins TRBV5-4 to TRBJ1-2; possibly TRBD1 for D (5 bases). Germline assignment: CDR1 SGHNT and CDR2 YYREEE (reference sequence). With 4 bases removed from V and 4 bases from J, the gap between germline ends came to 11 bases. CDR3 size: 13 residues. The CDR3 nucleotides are TGTGCCAGCAGCCGAGACAGCCGCTATGGCTACACCTTC. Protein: CASSRDSRYGYTF.

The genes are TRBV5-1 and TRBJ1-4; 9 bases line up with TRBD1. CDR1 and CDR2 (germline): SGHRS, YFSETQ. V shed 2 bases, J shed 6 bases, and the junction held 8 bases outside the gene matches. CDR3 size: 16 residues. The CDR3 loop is CASSFGTGLGDEKLFF. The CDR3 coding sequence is TGCGCCAGCAGCTTCGGGACAGGGCTTGGGGATGAAAAACTGTTTTTT. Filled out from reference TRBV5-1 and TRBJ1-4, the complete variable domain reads KAGVTQTPRYLIKTRGQQVTLSCSPISGHRSVSWYQQTPGQGLQFLFEYFSETQRNKGNFPGRFSGRQFSNSRSEMNVSTLELGDSALYLCASSFGTGLGDEKLFFGSGTQLSVL.

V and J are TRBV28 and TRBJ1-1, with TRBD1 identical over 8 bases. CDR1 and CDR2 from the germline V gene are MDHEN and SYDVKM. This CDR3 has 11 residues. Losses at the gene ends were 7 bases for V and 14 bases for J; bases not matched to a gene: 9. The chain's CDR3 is CASKQGQDDFF. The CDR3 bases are TGTGCCAGCAAACAGGGACAGGATGACTTCTTT.

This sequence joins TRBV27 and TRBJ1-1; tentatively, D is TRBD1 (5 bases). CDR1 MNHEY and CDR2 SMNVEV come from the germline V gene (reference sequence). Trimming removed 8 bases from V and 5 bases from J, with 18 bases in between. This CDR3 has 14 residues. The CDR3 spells CASYGRGYETEAFF. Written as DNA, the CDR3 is TGTGCCAGCTATGGGCGGGGGTATGAAACTGAAGCTTTCTTT.

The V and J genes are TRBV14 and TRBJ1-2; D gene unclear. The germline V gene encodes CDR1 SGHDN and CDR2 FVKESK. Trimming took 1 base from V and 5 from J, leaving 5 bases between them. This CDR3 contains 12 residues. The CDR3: CASSQAGYGYTF. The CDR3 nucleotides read TGTGCCAGCAGCCAAGCGGGATATGGCTACACCTTC. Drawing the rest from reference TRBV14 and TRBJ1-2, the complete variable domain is EAGVTQFPSHSVIEKGQTVTLRCDPISGHDNLYWYRRVMGKEIKFLLHFVKESKQDESGMPNNRFLAERTGGTYSTLKVQPAELEDSGVYFCASSQAGYGYTFGSGTRLTVV.

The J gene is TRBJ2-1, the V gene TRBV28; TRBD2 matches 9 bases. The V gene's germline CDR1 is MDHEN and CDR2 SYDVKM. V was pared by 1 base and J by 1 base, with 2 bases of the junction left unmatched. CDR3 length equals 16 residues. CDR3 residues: CASSLLAGGSYNEQFF. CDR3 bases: TGTGCCAGCAGTTTATTGGCGGGAGGGTCCTACAATGAGCAGTTCTTC.

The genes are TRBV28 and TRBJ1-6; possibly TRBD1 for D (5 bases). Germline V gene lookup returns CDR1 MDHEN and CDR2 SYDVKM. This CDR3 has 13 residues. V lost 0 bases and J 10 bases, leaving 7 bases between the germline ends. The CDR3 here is CASSLWSGSPLHF. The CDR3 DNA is TGTGCCAGCAGTTTATGGTCAGGGTCACCCCTCCACTTT.

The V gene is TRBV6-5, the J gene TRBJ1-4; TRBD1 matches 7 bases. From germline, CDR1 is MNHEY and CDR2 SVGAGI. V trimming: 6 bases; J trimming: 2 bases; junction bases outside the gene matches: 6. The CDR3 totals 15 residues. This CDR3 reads CASRRQGSTNEKLFF. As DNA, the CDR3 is TGTGCCAGCAGGAGACAGGGTTCGACTAATGAAAAACTGTTTTTT.

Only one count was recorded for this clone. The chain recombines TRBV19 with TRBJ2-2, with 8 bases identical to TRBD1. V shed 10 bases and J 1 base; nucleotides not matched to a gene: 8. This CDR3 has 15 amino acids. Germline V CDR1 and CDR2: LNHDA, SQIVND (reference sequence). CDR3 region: CATTSGQGNTGELFF. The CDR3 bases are TGTGCCACCACGTCCGGACAGGGGAACACCGGGGAGCTGTTTTTT.

CDR3 in amino acids: CAWSVLGGAEAFF. Written as DNA, the CDR3 is TGTGCCTGGAGTGTACTGGGGGGAGCTGAAGCTTTCTTT. This sequence joins TRBV30 and TRBJ1-1, with a tentative D call TRBD1 (5 bases). Germline CDR1 GTSNPN, CDR2 SVGIG (reference sequence). The CDR3 runs 13 residues. V lost 0 bases and J 6 bases, leaving 11 bases between the germline ends.

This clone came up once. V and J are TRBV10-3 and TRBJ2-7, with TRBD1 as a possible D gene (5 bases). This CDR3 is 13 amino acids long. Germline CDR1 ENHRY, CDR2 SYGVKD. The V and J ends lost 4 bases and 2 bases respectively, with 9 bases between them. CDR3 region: CAISAGFPYEQYF. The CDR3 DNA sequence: TGTGCCATCAGTGCAGGGTTTCCCTACGAGCAGTACTTC.

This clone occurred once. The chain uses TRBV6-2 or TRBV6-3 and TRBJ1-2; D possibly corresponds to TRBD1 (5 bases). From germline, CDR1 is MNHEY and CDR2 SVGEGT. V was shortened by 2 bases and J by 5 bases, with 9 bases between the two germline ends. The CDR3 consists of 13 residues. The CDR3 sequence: CASSYRGGYGYTF. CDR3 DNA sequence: TGTGCCAGCAGTTACCGGGGGGGATATGGCTACACCTTC.

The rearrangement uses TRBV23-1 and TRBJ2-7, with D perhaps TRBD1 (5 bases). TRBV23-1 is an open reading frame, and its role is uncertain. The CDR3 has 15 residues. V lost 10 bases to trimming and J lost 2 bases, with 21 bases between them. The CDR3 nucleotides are TGCGCCAACTCCCCCGCATTTGACAGTACCTACGAGCAGTACTTC. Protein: CANSPAFDSTYEQYF.

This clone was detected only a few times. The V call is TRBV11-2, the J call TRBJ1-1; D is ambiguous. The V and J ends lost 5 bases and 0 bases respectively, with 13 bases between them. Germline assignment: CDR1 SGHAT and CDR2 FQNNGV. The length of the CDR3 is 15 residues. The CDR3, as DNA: TGTGCCAGCAGCCTCCAGTGGCCCATGAACACTGAAGCTTTCTTT. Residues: CASSLQWPMNTEAFF.

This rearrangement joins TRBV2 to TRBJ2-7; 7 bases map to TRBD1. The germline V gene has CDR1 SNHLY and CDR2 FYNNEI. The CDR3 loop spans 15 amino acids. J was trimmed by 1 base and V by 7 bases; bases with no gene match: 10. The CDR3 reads CASKELTGHSYEQYF. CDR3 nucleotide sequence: TGTGCCAGCAAGGAACTGACAGGGCATTCCTACGAGCAGTACTTC.

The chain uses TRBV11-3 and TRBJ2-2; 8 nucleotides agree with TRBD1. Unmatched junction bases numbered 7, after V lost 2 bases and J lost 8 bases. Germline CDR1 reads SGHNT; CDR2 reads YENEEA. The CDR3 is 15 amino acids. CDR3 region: CASSLRQGAAGELFF. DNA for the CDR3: TGTGCCAGCAGCTTACGGCAGGGGGCTGCAGGGGAGCTGTTTTTT.

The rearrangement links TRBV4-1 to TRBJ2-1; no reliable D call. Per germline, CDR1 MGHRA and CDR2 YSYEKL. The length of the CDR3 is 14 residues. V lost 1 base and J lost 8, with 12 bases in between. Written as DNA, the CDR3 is TGCGCCAGCAGCCAAGGGCCCCTCTCCGATGAGCAGTTCTTC. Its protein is CASSQGPLSDEQFF.

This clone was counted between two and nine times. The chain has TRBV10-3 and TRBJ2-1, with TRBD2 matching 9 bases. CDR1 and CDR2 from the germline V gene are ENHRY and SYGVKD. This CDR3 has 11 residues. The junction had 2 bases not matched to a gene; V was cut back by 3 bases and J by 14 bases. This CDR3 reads CAISDRTSEFF. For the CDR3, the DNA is TGTGCCATCAGTGACAGGACTAGCGAGTTCTTC.

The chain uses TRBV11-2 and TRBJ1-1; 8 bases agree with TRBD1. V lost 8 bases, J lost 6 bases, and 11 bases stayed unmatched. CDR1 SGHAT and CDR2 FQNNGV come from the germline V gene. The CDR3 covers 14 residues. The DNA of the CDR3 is TGTGCCAGCGGACTAAGGACAGGGATCGCTGAAGCTTTCTTT. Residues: CASGLRTGIAEAFF.

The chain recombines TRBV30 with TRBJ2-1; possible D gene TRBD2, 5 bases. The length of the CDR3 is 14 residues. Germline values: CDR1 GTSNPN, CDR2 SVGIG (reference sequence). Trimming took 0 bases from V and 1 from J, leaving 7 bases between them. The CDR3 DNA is TGTGCCTGGAGTGTCTTAGCGTCCTACAATGAGCAGTTCTTC. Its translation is CAWSVLASYNEQFF.

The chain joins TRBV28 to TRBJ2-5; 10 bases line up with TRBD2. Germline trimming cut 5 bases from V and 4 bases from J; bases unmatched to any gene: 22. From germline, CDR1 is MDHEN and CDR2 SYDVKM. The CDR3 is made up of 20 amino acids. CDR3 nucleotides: TGTGCCAGCAGTGCCCTCGCGGTAGGGCTAGCGGGAGAGAAGGGAGAGACCCAGTACTTC. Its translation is CASSALAVGLAGEKGETQYF. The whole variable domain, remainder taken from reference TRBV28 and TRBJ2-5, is DVKVTQSSRYLVKRTGEKVFLECVQDMDHENMFWYRQDPGLGLRLIYFSYDVKMKEKGDIPEGYSVSREKKERFSLILESASTNQTSMYLCASSALAVGLAGEKGETQYFGPGTRLLVL.